The sequence of this TCR beta chain was determined in a study of cytomegalovirus exposure and HLA in healthy donors (dated by TCRdb to the late 2010s). Notes on the research overall: According to a later analysis, one platform produced both the 120 validation repertoires and the roughly 650 repertoires of the first cohort. To predict cytomegalovirus infection status, the study combined high-throughput TCR immunosequencing, statistical association of individual TCRs with disease status, and machine learning. The study was designed to test whether signatures of past pathogen exposure could be identified by cataloging public T cell receptors. In addition to the first cohort of approximately 650 subjects, a separate validation cohort of some 120 different subjects was used. Overall study results and their limits: In vitro tests confirmed that a few of the cytomegalovirus-associated TCR beta chains recognize cytomegalovirus antigens. Subsequent analysis determined that TCRs grouped into clusters in the first cohort also showed a tendency toward co-occurrence across the 120 validation repertoires, and 90% to 95% of cluster scores exceeded 0. The validation cohort had no HLA typing available for a later analysis, so co-occurrence within that cohort was assessed over all 120 or so repertoires. According to the authors, the approach could potentially be generalized to other disease states and immunological phenotypes. While some public TCRs were present in many individuals, most TCR sequences turned up only very rarely across donors. In the study, roughly 160 TCR beta chains were listed as associated with cytomegalovirus. Cytomegalovirus status was reported to be diagnosed by the classifier with high specificity and sensitivity in both the original and validation cohorts.

Separate from the roughly 700-subject first cohort, the validation cohort of roughly 110 subjects was the group to which the donors belonged. Spanning cysteine to phenylalanine, the CDR3 consists of 14 amino acids. Kept here is only the CDR3 DNA, which spans 42 bases and is read in frame from base 1. The trim is 4 bases for V and 1 base for J, with a gap of 11 bases between the germline ends. The germline V gene (reference sequence) supplies CDR1 MNHEY and CDR2 SMNVEV. The protocol used for the library was the immunoSEQ multiplex PCR assay. Under the source paper's analysis protocol: A statistical classification framework was built to diagnose cytomegalovirus status from the catalog of TCR beta chain sequences. Drawn from immuneACCESS, this table holds only the in-frame rearrangements with V and J called that TCRdb kept. Clones are partly lost; checked studies trace under half to an unresolved V gene and leave the rest unexplained. V and J calls plus clone size are reproduced from that table; the DNA served to infer D and trimming. In this sample the table shows 150,000 to 250,000 clones, 84% of which occur a single time. The top ten clonotypes cover under 15% of the sample.

With regard to this clone: Its cognate antigen has yet to be identified. Per-base qualities were not stored, and no clone one base away is much larger.

The chain joins TRBV27 to TRBJ2-7, and perhaps TRBD1 as D gene, on 6 matching bases. The sequence came from a woman in her twenties or thirties in good health and CMV-seropositive. Sequencing input: PBMCs. This receptor carries the CDR3 CASSSDRNSYEQYF. The bases are TGTGCCAGCAGTTCCGACAGGAATTCCTACGAGCAGTACTTC.